Following are 9 T cell receptor beta chains from one sample sequenced in a study of Tregs in tolerant kidney transplant recipients. The method was immunoSEQ multiplex PCR; TCRdb's version includes in-frame clones alone and lacks a portion of them. Of roughly 69,000 clones in the sample, about 89% were seen once. Sequencing was performed on CD4+ T cells from blood, taken before the transplant. The receptors here all came from a human donor who received a combined kidney and bone marrow transplant.

The rearrangement joins TRBV2 to TRBJ2-3, with 11 bases matching TRBD1. J lost 3 bases, V lost 6 bases, and 2 bases had no gene match. The CDR3 spans 14 residues. Germline V gene lookup returns CDR1 SNHLY and CDR2 FYNNEI. CDR3 in DNA: TGTGCCAGCAGCGGACAGGGGGCTACAGATACGCAGTATTTT. Protein: CASSGQGATDTQYF.

The rearrangement uses TRBV5-6 and TRBJ2-5; TRBD1 might be the D (5 bases). CDR3 length equals 13 residues. From germline, CDR1 is SGHDT and CDR2 YYEEEE. With 1 base removed from V and 5 bases from J, the gap between germline ends came to 9 bases. The CDR3 loop is CASSLLSGETQYF. CDR3 in DNA: TGTGCCAGCAGCTTGTTGTCAGGGGAGACCCAGTACTTC.

The rearrangement links TRBV21-1 to TRBJ2-1; the table's TRBD2 call for D was not verified on the DNA. TRBV21-1 counts as a pseudogene. This CDR3 has 13 amino acids. The CDR3 DNA sequence: TGTGCCAGCGGAGGACTAGCGGACAATGAGCAGTTCTTC. Its translation: CASGGLADNEQFF.

The rearrangement joins TRBV15 to TRBJ2-1; TRBD2 aligns across 7 bases. The CDR3 spans 14 residues. Trimming at V came to 4 bases and at J to 6 bases, leaving 6 bases not matched to a gene. Germline lookup yields CDR1 LNHNV and CDR2 YYDKDF (reference sequence). The CDR3 nucleotides are TGTGCCACCAGCAAGGCTAGCGGAGGCAATGAGCAGTTCTTC. Amino acid sequence: CATSKASGGNEQFF.

V usage is TRBV6-5 and J usage is TRBJ2-7; 11 nucleotides line up with TRBD2. Per the germline V gene, CDR1 is MNHEY and CDR2 is SVGAGI. The trim removed 2 bases at V and 7 bases at J, leaving 4 bases unmatched. The CDR3 is made up of 14 amino acids. The CDR3 sequence is CASSYQLAGGEQYF. The DNA for the CDR3 is TGTGCCAGCAGTTACCAGCTAGCGGGAGGAGAGCAGTACTTC.

This clone was counted a few times. This chain connects TRBV28 to TRBJ2-4, with 7 bases matching TRBD2. With V trimmed by 3 bases and J by 1 base, 3 bases remained unmatched. CDR3 size: 15 residues. Germline V gives CDR1 MDHEN, CDR2 SYDVKM. In DNA form, the CDR3 reads TGTGCCAGCAGTTTCGGGGGGATGGCCAAAAACATTCAGTACTTC. Protein product: CASSFGGMAKNIQYF.

The chain has TRBV5-1 and TRBJ1-1; D possibly corresponds to TRBD1 (6 bases). Germline V gene data show CDR1 as SGHRS and CDR2 as YFSETQ. This CDR3 has 14 residues. Trimming stripped 4 bases from V and 0 bases from J, with 10 bases between. In DNA, the CDR3 is TGCGCCAGCAGCCAGGGACACGTGAACACTGAAGCTTTCTTT. As protein: CASSQGHVNTEAFF.

The chain has TRBV5-1 and TRBJ2-1; TRBD2 agrees at 8 bases. The J segment lost 4 bases and the V segment lost 1 base, leaving 10 bases of the junction unmatched. The CDR3 contains 17 residues. Germline V lookup: CDR1 SGHRS, CDR2 YFSETQ. CDR3 in DNA: TGCGCCAGCAGCTTGAGGGCCCCTAGCGGGCGGTACAATGAGCAGTTCTTC. Its protein product is CASSLRAPSGRYNEQFF.

The J gene is TRBJ2-7, the V gene TRBV5-1, with TRBD2 as a possible D gene (7 bases). Trimming shortened V by 8 bases and J by 9 bases, and 24 bases separated the two germline ends. Germline loops: CDR1 SGHRS, CDR2 YFSETQ. This CDR3 region has 14 residues. CDR3 nucleotide sequence: TGCGCCAGTTTCCTCGGAGGGAGGGACAACAGGCAGTACTTC. It codes for CASFLGGRDNRQYF.